This paragraph covers one T cell receptor (beta chain) sequence. Its antigen is unknown. V lost 8 bases and J lost 2; bases outside the gene matches: 6. Germline loops: CDR1 SNHLY, CDR2 FYNNEI. The CDR3 runs to 14 residues. This record comes from a study of beta chain features in type 1 diabetes. The study reverse transcribed the entire isolated RNA, so it sequenced expressed TCRB transcripts. This table comes from immunoSEQ multiplex PCR, and its TCRdb copy is limited to in-frame clones, with some not included. The profile covers fewer than 900,000 clones, with about a sixth appearing a single time and about 0.02% taken by the ten largest. Study results and limitations: Shorter templates may be favored by PCR, equally so in patients and controls. The naive, central memory and Treg TCRB repertoires showed an apparent similarity that was greater among patients than among healthy donors. TCRB CDR3s were moderately but significantly shorter in Type 1 diabetes patients in all four CD4+ subsets.

The chain uses TRBV2 and TRBJ2-7; 10 bases are shared with TRBD1. This clonotype was sampled from a woman between 18 and 30 years old in good health. The sample was naive CD4+ T cells from blood. The chain's CDR3 is CASQRTGGTYEQYF. The CDR3 DNA sequence: TGTGCCAGCCAGAGGACAGGGGGAACCTACGAGCAGTACTTC. Supplemented by reference TRBV2 and TRBJ2-7, the full variable domain reads EPEVTQTPSHQVTQMGQEVILRCVPISNHLYFYWYRQILGQKVEFLVSFYNNEISEKSEIFDDQFSVERPDGSNFTLKIRSTKLEDSAMYFCASQRTGGTYEQYFGPGTRLTVT.